This T cell receptor (beta chain) was sequenced in a study of response to subunit inactivated influenza vaccine. MiXCR, applied by TCRdb to the RT-PCR reads, yields one record per CDR3 protein. The sample yields about 190,000 distinct CDR3 sequences, approximately 15% seen once. This clonotype showed up just a few times. The sequence derives from a man aged 45-65 years who received an inactivated influenza vaccine. The sequences come from CD8+ T cells sorted from PBMCs, collected roughly 5 days after vaccination.

The CDR3 DNA reads as TGTGCCAGCAGTGATACTGAAGCTTTCTTT. Protein product: CASSDTEAFF. The V gene is TRBV2, the J gene TRBJ1-1; D unresolved. In germline, CDR1 is SNHLY, CDR2 FYNNEI. The CDR3 is 10 amino acids. The V end lost 3 bases, the J end lost 5 bases, and 1 base lay between the germline ends.